The next 16 T cell receptor beta chains were all read from a single sample in a study of vaccination and CD4 T cells after COVID-19. Sequencing of cultured CD4+ T cell DNA used the Oncomine TCR Beta short-read assay. Each CDR3 protein is one row after TCRdb ran MiXCR on the PCR reads. The sample shows roughly 15,000 distinct CDR3 sequences, around 48% of them seen only once. No antigen is known for these receptors. Time point denoted: late sampling 161 to 241 days after vaccination in a few convalescent patients. Treatment given: roughly 11-day PBMC culture with coronavirus spike peptide pools or control peptides (ViraFEST assay). The sequencing here drew on CD4+ T cells from blood, cultured in vitro, taken about 7 months after SARS-CoV-2 vaccination. These receptors were collected from a human donor who had recovered from COVID-19.

This clonotype has a single count. The chain combines TRBV10-3 with TRBJ2-5; 9 bases are shared with TRBD2. Unmatched junction bases numbered 1, after V lost 2 bases and J lost 0 bases. Germline CDR1 is ENHRY and CDR2 is SYGVKD. This CDR3 has 15 residues. For the CDR3, the DNA is TGTGCCATCAGTGAGGTAGCGGGGGACCAAGAGACCCAGTACTTC. This encodes CAISEVAGDQETQYF.

This clonotype turned up a few times. The gene calls are TRBV15 and TRBJ2-2, with 12 bases identical to TRBD2. The germline gives CDR1 LNHNV, CDR2 YYDKDF (reference sequence). V lost 1 base, J lost 2 bases, and 2 bases stayed unmatched. The CDR3 is made up of 17 amino acids. The CDR3 nucleotides read TGTGCCACCAGCAGAGGACTAGCGGGAGTTAACACCGGGGAGCTGTTTTTT. It codes for CATSRGLAGVNTGELFF.

This sequence joins TRBV19 and TRBJ1-2, with unresolved D. CDR1 and CDR2 from the germline V gene are LNHDA and SQIVND (reference sequence). Between the trimmed V and J ends, which lost 6 bases and 14 bases, there was a span of 19 bases. The CDR3 runs 12 residues. CDR3 amino acids: CASSRGRLTLTF. CDR3 coding DNA: TGTGCCAGTAGCCGCGGACGGCTTACGTTAACCTTC.

The chain is built from TRBV5-8 and TRBJ1-2, with a weak D call TRBD1 (6 bases). The CDR3 runs 14 residues. Germline-derived CDR1 and CDR2 are SGHTS and YDEGEE. Trimming removed 0 bases at V and 7 bases at J, with 13 bases between. CDR3 amino acids: CASSLERGIGGYTF. The CDR3 DNA is TGTGCCAGCAGCTTGGAGAGGGGGATCGGTGGCTACACCTTC.

V is TRBV7-3 and J is TRBJ2-2, with TRBD2 identical over 8 bases. The CDR3 length is 16 residues. Germline-derived CDR1 and CDR2 are SGHTA and FQGTGA. V was clipped by 2 bases and J by 5 bases; unmatched bases: 7. CDR3 DNA: TGTGCCAGCAGCTTACTCGGGAGGGCCTCAACCGGGGAGCTGTTTTTT. Translating gives CASSLLGRASTGELFF.

The J gene is TRBJ2-3, the V gene TRBV4-1; no reliable D call. This CDR3 has 14 residues. Germline V lookup: CDR1 MGHRA, CDR2 YSYEKL. Trimming cost V 4 bases and J 2 bases, with 10 bases left between them. Here the CDR3 reads CASSRADSTDTQYF. CDR3 nucleotides: TGCGCCAGCAGCCGAGCAGACTCCACAGATACGCAGTATTTT.

The rearrangement joins TRBV28 to TRBJ2-7; 12 bases align to TRBD2. The germline V gene has CDR1 MDHEN and CDR2 SYDVKM. The CDR3 is made up of 14 amino acids. V lost 6 bases to trimming and J lost 3 bases; unmatched junction nucleotides: 3. The CDR3 nucleotides are TGTGCCAGCAGGACTAGCGGGGGAAGCTACGAGCAGTACTTC. This codes for CASRTSGGSYEQYF.

This clonotype was counted between two and nine times. The chain employs TRBV6-1 and TRBJ1-2; TRBD1 might be the D (5 bases). This CDR3 contains 14 residues. CDR1 is MNHNS, CDR2 SASEGT, per germline. Trimming pared 0 bases from V and 3 bases from J, leaving 8 bases between. DNA of the CDR3: TGTGCCAGCAGTGAAGCAGGGGACTACTATGGCTACACCTTC. Translated, it gives CASSEAGDYYGYTF.

Sample share makes this clonotype large. The genes are TRBV6-1 and TRBJ2-5; TRBD2 matches 14 bases. Per germline, CDR1 MNHNS and CDR2 SASEGT. CDR3 length: 17 amino acids. The J segment lost 2 bases and the V segment lost 6 bases, leaving 8 bases of the junction unmatched. Here the CDR3 DNA reads TGTGCCAGCAGGCTTACCGGACTAGCGGGAGGACAAGAGACCCAGTACTTC. Translated: CASRLTGLAGGQETQYF.

The chain uses TRBV11-3 and TRBJ2-7, with D perhaps TRBD1 (5 bases). The germline gives CDR1 SGHNT, CDR2 YENEEA. Trimming stripped 4 bases from V and 1 base from J, with 14 bases between. CDR3 length: 15 residues. CDR3 coding DNA: TGTGCCAGCAGCTCTTACCTGGCAGGGTCCTACGAGCAGTACTTC. Its protein is CASSSYLAGSYEQYF.

The chain employs TRBV4-1 and TRBJ1-1, with a tentative D call TRBD1 (6 bases). The germline V gene has CDR1 MGHRA and CDR2 YSYEKL. The CDR3 has 15 amino acids. Trimming took off 4 bases at V and 1 base at J, with 13 bases between the two ends. The CDR3 sequence is CASSPPGHKNTEAFF. CDR3 nucleotide sequence: TGCGCCAGCAGCCCTCCGGGACATAAGAACACTGAAGCTTTCTTT.

This CDR3 is CASSRGEGSGQETQYF. In nucleotides, the CDR3 is TGTGCCAGCAGCCGAGGGGAGGGGTCGGGCCAAGAGACCCAGTACTTC. V gene TRBV7-8 combines with J gene TRBJ2-5, with 7 bases matching TRBD2. This CDR3 has 16 amino acids. Unmatched junction bases numbered 10, after V lost 5 bases and J lost 1 base. CDR1 and CDR2 (germline): SGHVS, FQNEAQ.

CDR3 nucleotide sequence: TGCGCCAGCAGCCAAGACCCCAGACAGGCGGCCCAGCATTTT. It specifies CASSQDPRQAAQHF. The chain has TRBV4-1 and TRBJ1-5, with TRBD1 as a possible D gene (6 bases). Germline values: CDR1 MGHRA, CDR2 YSYEKL. The CDR3 has 14 residues. V gave up 0 bases and J gave up 11 bases, with 14 bases separating them.

The chain is built from TRBV10-3 and TRBJ1-2, with D tentatively TRBD1 (5 bases). CDR3 size: 12 residues. Germline lookup yields CDR1 ENHRY and CDR2 SYGVKD. V lost 0 bases and J lost 8, with 7 bases in between. The DNA of the CDR3 is TGTGCCATCAGTGAGTCTCAGGGCGGCTACACCTTC. Encoded protein: CAISESQGGYTF.

This clonotype was seen only a few times. The rearrangement joins TRBV20-1 to TRBJ1-2, with D maybe TRBD1 (6 bases). The germline V gene has CDR1 DFQATT and CDR2 SNEGSKA (reference sequence). The CDR3 has 11 residues. The V end lost 7 bases, the J end lost 7 bases, and 13 bases lay between the germline ends. The CDR3, as DNA: TGCAGTGTACGGGGGGCGGGTGGCTACACCTTC. Its protein is CSVRGAGGYTF.

This chain connects TRBV11-1 to TRBJ2-5; TRBD2 agrees at 13 bases. Trimming at V came to 5 bases and at J to 5 bases, leaving 8 bases not matched to a gene. CDR1 is SGHAT and CDR2 is FQDESV in the germline V gene (reference sequence). This CDR3 contains 16 residues. The CDR3 sequence: CASSIRLAGGIETQYF. For the CDR3, the DNA is TGTGCCAGCAGCATCAGACTAGCGGGGGGCATCGAGACCCAGTACTTC.